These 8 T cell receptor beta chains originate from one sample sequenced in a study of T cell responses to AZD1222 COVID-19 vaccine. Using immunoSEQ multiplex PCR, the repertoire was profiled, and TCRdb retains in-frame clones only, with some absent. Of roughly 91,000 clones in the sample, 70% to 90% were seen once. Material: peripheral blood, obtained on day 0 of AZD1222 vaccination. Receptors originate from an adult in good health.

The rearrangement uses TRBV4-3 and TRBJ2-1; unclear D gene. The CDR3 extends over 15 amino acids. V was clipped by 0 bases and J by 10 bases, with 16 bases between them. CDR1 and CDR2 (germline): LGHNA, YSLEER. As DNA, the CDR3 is TGCGCCAGCAGCCAAGAAGTGGAGAGGAAAGTCGAGCAGTTCTTC. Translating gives CASSQEVERKVEQFF.

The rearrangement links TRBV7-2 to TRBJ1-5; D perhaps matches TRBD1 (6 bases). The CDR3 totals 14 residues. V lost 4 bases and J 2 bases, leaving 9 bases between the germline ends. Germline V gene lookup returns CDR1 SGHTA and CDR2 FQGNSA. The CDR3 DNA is TGTGCCAGCAGCTCGAACAGGGGCAATCAGCCCCAGCATTTT. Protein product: CASSSNRGNQPQHF.

CDR3 bases: TGTGCCATCAGTGAGTCAGGCTTCTACGAGCAGTACTTC. Translation gives CAISESGFYEQYF. The chain uses TRBV10-3 and TRBJ2-7; D remains ambiguous. This CDR3 is 13 amino acids long. Deletions cut 0 bases from V and 3 bases from J, with 6 bases between. Germline V gene lookup returns CDR1 ENHRY and CDR2 SYGVKD.

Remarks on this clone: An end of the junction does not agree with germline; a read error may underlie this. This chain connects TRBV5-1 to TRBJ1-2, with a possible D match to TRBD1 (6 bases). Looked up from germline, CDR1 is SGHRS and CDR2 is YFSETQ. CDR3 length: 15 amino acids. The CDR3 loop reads CASSLGRGVVYGYTF. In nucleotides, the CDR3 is TGTGCCAGCAGCTTGGGCAGGGGTGTTGTCTATGGCTACACCTTC.

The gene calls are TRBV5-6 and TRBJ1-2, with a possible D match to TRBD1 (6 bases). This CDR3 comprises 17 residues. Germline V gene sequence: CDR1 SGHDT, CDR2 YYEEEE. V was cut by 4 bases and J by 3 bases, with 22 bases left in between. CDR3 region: CASSPGGLGGAYYGYTF. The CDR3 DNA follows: TGTGCCAGCAGCCCGGGCGGGCTGGGGGGCGCGTACTATGGCTACACCTTC.

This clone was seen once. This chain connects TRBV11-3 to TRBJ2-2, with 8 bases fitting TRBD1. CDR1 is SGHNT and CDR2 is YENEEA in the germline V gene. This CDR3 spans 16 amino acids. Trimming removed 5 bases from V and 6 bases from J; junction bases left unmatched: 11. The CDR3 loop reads CASSQGRDRRAGELFF. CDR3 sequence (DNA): TGTGCCAGCAGCCAGGGTAGGGACAGGCGGGCCGGGGAGCTGTTTTTT. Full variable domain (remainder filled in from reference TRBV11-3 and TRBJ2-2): EAGVVQSPRYKIIEKKQPVAFWCNPISGHNTLYWYLQNLGQGPELLIRYENEEAVDDSQLPKDRFSAERLKGVDSTLKIQPAELGDSAVYLCASSQGRDRRAGELFFGEGSRLTVL.

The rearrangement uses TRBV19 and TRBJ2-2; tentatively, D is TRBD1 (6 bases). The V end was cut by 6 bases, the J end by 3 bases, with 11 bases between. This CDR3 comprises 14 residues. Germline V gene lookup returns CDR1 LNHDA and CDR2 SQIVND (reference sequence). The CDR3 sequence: CASRAGEDTGELFF. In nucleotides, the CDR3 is TGTGCCAGTAGGGCAGGGGAAGACACCGGGGAGCTGTTTTTT.

The CDR3 bases are TGCGCCAGCAGCCAAGCCGGGACAGGCGGACCCTACTATGGCTACACCTTC. Translating gives CASSQAGTGGPYYGYTF. The chain couples TRBV4-3 to TRBJ1-2, with 8 bases identical to TRBD1. V was pared by 1 base and J by 3 bases, with 10 bases of the junction left unmatched. The CDR3 length is 17 residues. The germline V gene has CDR1 LGHNA and CDR2 YSLEER.